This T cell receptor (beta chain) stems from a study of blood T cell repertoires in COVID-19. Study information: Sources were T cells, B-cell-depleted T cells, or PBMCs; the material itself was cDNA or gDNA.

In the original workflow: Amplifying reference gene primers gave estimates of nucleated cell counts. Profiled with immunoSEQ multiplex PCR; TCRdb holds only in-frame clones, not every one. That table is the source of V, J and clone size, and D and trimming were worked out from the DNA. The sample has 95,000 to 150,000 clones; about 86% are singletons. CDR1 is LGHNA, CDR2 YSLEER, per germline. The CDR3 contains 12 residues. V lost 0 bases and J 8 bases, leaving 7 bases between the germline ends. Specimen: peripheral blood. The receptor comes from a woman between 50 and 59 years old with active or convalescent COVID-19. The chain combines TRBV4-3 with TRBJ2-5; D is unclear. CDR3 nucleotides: TGCGCCAGCAGCCAAGATTGGCAAACCCAGTACTTC. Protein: CASSQDWQTQYF.